This TCR beta chain was recorded in a study of low-dose radiotherapy and immunotherapy resistance in tumors (dated by TCRdb to between 2021 and 2024). As for the study more broadly: Patients in Cohort 1 were given 0.5 Gy per fraction every 2 weeks, and the prescribed total PTV dose was 6.5 Gy. Patients in Cohort 2 were given 1 Gy per fraction every two weeks, for a total of 13 Gy across 26 weeks. Nivolumab and ipilimumab were both given intravenously, with nivolumab at a 240 mg flat dose every two weeks and ipilimumab at 1 mg/kg every six weeks. Every two weeks, patients got intravenous cyclophosphamide at 200 mg/m2, given one day ahead of each radiation and immunotherapy administration. Starting on cycle 1 day 1, patients took 300 mg of aspirin by mouth once daily for four cycles. Randomization of trial participants into treatment groups was not performed. Eight patients were included in the translational analysis, namely three from the first dose cohort plus the first five from the second dose cohort.

The CDR3 has 15 amino acids, counting the end cysteine and phenylalanine. Here the CDR3 DNA is all that survives: 45 bases in frame from base 1. Here V drops 0 bases and J drops 4 bases, and the junction holds 4 bases not matched to any gene. According to the germline V gene, CDR1 reads MNHEY and CDR2 reads SVGEGT. The time point label on this specimen signifies: after trial treatment. The sample's treatment or condition label is to be understood as: LDRT plus nivolumab, ipilimumab, low-dose cyclophosphamide and aspirin (RACIN trial). Donors were enrolled in RACIN, a single-arm phase I dose-escalation trial combining nivolumab, ipilimumab, aspirin, low-dose cyclophosphamide and low-dose radiotherapy. Patients were eligible if they had advanced solid tumors that were TIL-negative. TCRdb records Illumina HiSeq 2500 as the sequencer. First-strand cDNA was synthesized using Superscript III and a set of TRAV- and TRBV-specific primers, so that both TCRalpha and TCRbeta chains were covered. TCRs were amplified with Phusion for 20 to 25 PCR cycles, with a constant-region primer paired with the adapter attached to the V primers. Isolated mRNA was amplified with the MessageAmp II aRNA Amplification Kit, using an approximately 17-hour in vitro transcription at 37°C. mRNA for TCR sequencing was isolated with the Dynabeads mRNA DIRECT Purification Kit. Indexed Illumina adapters were added in a second Phusion PCR of 25 cycles, after which AMPure XP beads were used to purify the products. Turning to the authors' computational methods: Custom Perl scripts pooled TCR sequences encoding the same protein, removed out-of-frame sequences and computed each clonotype's abundance. Any TCR sequence backed by just one read was left out of the analysis. Shannon entropy, Gini index, clonality, richness, and the frequency of TCRs shared between repertoires were included as repertoire metrics. TCRdb applied fastp at Q25 and MiXCR to the public reads, then kept only in-frame beta chains. Identical CDR3 protein sequences are pooled into one entry, listed with their most common genes and DNA. TCRdb's processing, not the authors' own work, is the source of the V and J calls. The sample yields roughly 100,000 distinct CDR3 sequences; around a fifth were counted once. In total, the top ten clones hold roughly 12% of the sample.

This clonotype appeared many times. No antigen is known for it. No much larger clonotype is one base removed from it; base qualities were not supplied. The sequence links TRBV6-2 or TRBV6-3 to TRBJ1-2; the central 8 bases match TRBD1. The receptor's source is a female donor with ovarian cancer. The starting material was PBMCs, obtained after low-dose radiotherapy plus immunotherapy. The sequenced DNA: TGTGCCAGCAGTTACTCTGCACAGGGGGGCTATGGCTACACCTTC. It specifies CASSYSAQGGYGYTF.